The 31 T cell receptor beta chains below come from one sample, sequenced in a study of blood T cell repertoires in COVID-19. Assay: immunoSEQ multiplex PCR; the TCRdb copy retains only in-frame clones and omits some. The sample records 240,000 or so clones, 80% to 90% being singletons. Source material: PBMCs or T cells enriched from blood (not recorded which). The receptors were gathered from a man aged 40-49 years who had recovered from COVID-19.

This chain uses TRBV18 with TRBJ1-5; 9 positions match TRBD1. CDR1 is KGHSH, CDR2 LQKENI, per germline. CDR3 length: 15 residues. V dropped 1 base and J dropped 4; count of bases not matched to a gene: 2. The CDR3 region has the DNA TGTGCCAGCTCACCACGGGACAGGGAAAATCAGCCCCAGCATTTT. Amino acids: CASSPRDRENQPQHF.

V and J are TRBV4-2 and TRBJ1-2; weak D call: TRBD1 (5 bases). The V end lost 0 bases, the J end lost 4 bases, and 15 bases lay between the germline ends. Germline CDR1 LGHNA, CDR2 YNFKEQ. This CDR3 comprises 16 residues. The CDR3 nucleotides read TGTGCCAGCAGCCAAGAAGTCGGCAGGGTGCCCTATGGCTACACCTTC. Protein product: CASSQEVGRVPYGYTF.

The V and J genes are TRBV3-1 (or the pseudogene TRBV3-2) and TRBJ1-1; D unclear. CDR1 and CDR2 (germline): LGHDT, YNNKEL (reference sequence). The CDR3 consists of 16 residues. V was cut by 0 bases and J by 2 bases, with 13 bases left in between. CDR3 DNA sequence: TGTGCCAGCAGCCAAGATGGTATGAGGCAAAACACTGAAGCTTTCTTT. It specifies CASSQDGMRQNTEAFF.

The genes are TRBV5-1 and TRBJ2-1; TRBD1 aligns across 7 bases. The CDR3 runs to 14 residues. CDR1 is SGHRS, CDR2 YFSETQ, per germline. Trimming at V came to 3 bases and at J to 6 bases, leaving 6 bases not matched to a gene. The CDR3 sequence: CASSSGQSFNEQFF. CDR3 in DNA: TGCGCCAGCAGCTCGGGACAGTCTTTCAATGAGCAGTTCTTC.

CDR3 sequence (DNA): TGTGCCAGCAGTGAACCCCACCGGGCTGGGGCCAACGTCCTGACTTTC. Translating gives CASSEPHRAGANVLTF. The chain employs TRBV2 and TRBJ2-6; D not resolved. The CDR3 spans 16 residues. Trimming pared 2 bases from V and 2 bases from J, leaving 10 bases between. Germline assignment: CDR1 SNHLY and CDR2 FYNNEI.

The V and J genes are TRBV7-9 and TRBJ2-7; D is unclear. With 10 bases removed from V and 2 bases from J, the gap between germline ends came to 15 bases. The CDR3 is 13 amino acids. Germline V CDR1 and CDR2: SEHNR, FQNEAQ (reference sequence). Here the CDR3 reads CATDKLPPYEQYF. The CDR3 DNA is TGTGCCACCGACAAACTGCCCCCCTACGAGCAGTACTTC.

The chain has TRBV19 and TRBJ1-2; TRBD1 matches at 7 bases. Per germline, CDR1 LNHDA and CDR2 SQIVND (reference sequence). The CDR3 length is 15 residues. J gave up 2 bases and V 6 bases, and 9 bases lay outside the gene matches. The CDR3 nucleotides read TGTGCCAGTAGACTGACAGGGCCCGGGAACTATGGCTACACCTTC. As protein: CASRLTGPGNYGYTF. The variable domain in full, with the rest retrieved from reference TRBV19 and TRBJ1-2, is DGGITQSPKYLFRKEGQNVTLSCEQNLNHDAMYWYRQDPGQGLRLIYYSQIVNDFQKGDIAEGYSVSREKKESFPLTVTSAQKNPTAFYLCASRLTGPGNYGYTFGSGTRLTVV.

V and J are TRBV5-4 and TRBJ2-5; D is possibly TRBD1 (6 bases). The length of the CDR3 is 17 residues. V was trimmed by 0 bases and J by 0 bases, leaving 15 bases between them. Germline V lookup: CDR1 SGHNT, CDR2 YYREEE (reference sequence). The CDR3 spells CASSLDVIRQDQETQYF. The CDR3 bases are TGTGCCAGCAGCTTGGACGTCATTCGACAGGACCAAGAGACCCAGTACTTC.

CDR3 bases: TGTGCCAGCAGTGCCTCCGGGACTAGAAAGCAAAGTGAGCAGTTCTTC. It is translated as CASSASGTRKQSEQFF. This chain uses TRBV27 with TRBJ2-1, with 8 nucleotides matching TRBD2. The trim removed 5 bases at V and 9 bases at J, leaving 15 bases unmatched. The germline V gene has CDR1 MNHEY and CDR2 SMNVEV (reference sequence). This CDR3 comprises 16 residues.

The rearrangement links TRBV7-9 to TRBJ2-1; 7 bases are a match to TRBD2. With V trimmed by 0 bases and J by 6 bases, 8 bases remained unmatched. The V gene's germline CDR1 is SEHNR and CDR2 FQNEAQ (reference sequence). This CDR3 is 16 amino acids long. Written as DNA, the CDR3 is TGTGCCAGCAGCTTAGCCGGGGGAGGGACCCCCAATGAGCAGTTCTTC. Translation: CASSLAGGGTPNEQFF.

This clone was recorded only once. Other DNA sequences in the same sample also yield this CDR3. The chain couples TRBV10-3 to TRBJ1-1; D is unresolved. The germline V and J ends were trimmed by 2 bases and 0 bases, with 7 bases remaining between them. The CDR3 length is 14 residues. The germline V gene encodes CDR1 ENHRY and CDR2 SYGVKD. In DNA, the CDR3 is TGTGCCATCAGTGAGGCACTTATGAACACTGAAGCTTTCTTT. Protein: CAISEALMNTEAFF.

The V and J genes are TRBV9 and TRBJ1-2; TRBD1 matches at 8 bases. There are 16 residues in the CDR3. Trimming at V came to 4 bases and at J to 3 bases, leaving 11 bases not matched to a gene. Germline V gives CDR1 SGDLS, CDR2 YYNGEE. CDR3: CASSSPSGGLDYGYTF. The CDR3 DNA reads as TGTGCCAGCAGCTCGCCCTCAGGGGGCCTGGACTATGGCTACACCTTC. The whole variable domain, filled in from reference TRBV9 and TRBJ1-2, reads DSGVTQTPKHLITATGQRVTLRCSPRSGDLSVYWYQQSLDQGLQFLIQYYNGEERAKGNILERFSAQQFPDLHSELNLSSLELGDSALYFCASSSPSGGLDYGYTFGSGTRLTVV.

The chain uses TRBV5-1 and TRBJ2-7; TRBD1 matches 10 bases. Looked up from germline, CDR1 is SGHRS and CDR2 is YFSETQ. The CDR3 spans 14 residues. The V and J ends lost 4 bases and 7 bases, in that order; junction bases with no gene match: 8. In DNA form, the CDR3 reads TGCGCCAGCAGCCCGAGGGGGACAGGGGAAGAGCAGTACTTC. It translates to CASSPRGTGEEQYF. Complete variable domain (other parts from reference TRBV5-1 and TRBJ2-7): KAGVTQTPRYLIKTRGQQVTLSCSPISGHRSVSWYQQTPGQGLQFLFEYFSETQRNKGNFPGRFSGRQFSNSRSEMNVSTLELGDSALYLCASSPRGTGEEQYFGPGTRLTVT.

The genes are TRBV19 and TRBJ1-5, with 9 positions matching TRBD1. Trimming removed 7 bases from V and 5 bases from J; junction bases left unmatched: 15. CDR1 is LNHDA and CDR2 is SQIVND in the germline V gene (reference sequence). The CDR3 totals 17 residues. The CDR3 protein is CASTKRSTGGLHQPQHF. CDR3 DNA sequence: TGTGCCAGTACCAAGCGGTCCACAGGGGGCTTGCATCAGCCCCAGCATTTT.

The V gene is TRBV5-1, the J gene TRBJ2-1, with a tentative D call TRBD1 (5 bases). The CDR3 is 13 residues long. The germline CDR1 and CDR2 sequences are SGHRS and YFSETQ. Trimming removed 1 base from V and 7 bases from J, with 9 bases in between. The chain's CDR3 is CASSLPGLNEQFF. The CDR3, as DNA: TGCGCCAGCAGCTTGCCAGGGTTGAATGAGCAGTTCTTC.

The chain links TRBV18 to TRBJ1-1, with D unclear. The germline CDR1 and CDR2 sequences are KGHSH and LQKENI. V shed 3 bases and J shed 2 bases, with 10 bases lying between them. CDR3 size: 14 residues. In DNA, the CDR3 is TGTGCCAGCTCACCGCTTCAGTTCAACACTGAAGCTTTCTTT. Its translation: CASSPLQFNTEAFF.

The chain couples TRBV7-6 to TRBJ2-2; 7 positions agree with TRBD2. CDR3 length: 19 residues. The germline gives CDR1 SGHVS, CDR2 FNYEAQ. After removal of 2 bases from V and 3 bases from J, the junction contained 15 bases not matched to a gene. The CDR3 loop reads CASSLLVGGVMLDTGELFF. The CDR3 DNA reads TGTGCCAGCAGCTTATTAGTGGGAGGGGTGATGTTGGACACCGGGGAGCTGTTTTTT.

This clone has a handful of counts. The chain uses TRBV27 and TRBJ2-4; 8 positions agree with TRBD2. Germline-derived CDR1 and CDR2 are MNHEY and SMNVEV (reference sequence). The V and J ends lost 5 bases and 0 bases, in that order; junction bases with no gene match: 6. CDR3 length: 16 amino acids. The CDR3: CASSPLAEVAKNIQYF. As DNA, the CDR3 is TGTGCCAGCAGTCCACTAGCGGAAGTAGCCAAAAACATTCAGTACTTC.

This chain uses TRBV16 with TRBJ2-5; D is perhaps TRBD2 (6 bases). Germline V gene lookup returns CDR1 KGHSY and CDR2 FQNENV. Deletions cut 1 base from V and 3 bases from J, with 6 bases between. The CDR3 length is 13 residues. The CDR3 sequence: CASSQWGEETQYF. CDR3 sequence (DNA): TGTGCCAGCAGCCAATGGGGGGAAGAGACCCAGTACTTC.

The table lists this clone with a count of one. The V and J genes are TRBV25-1 and TRBJ1-3; the D gene is possibly TRBD1 (5 bases). Trimming cost V 5 bases and J 1 base, with 15 bases left between them. The CDR3 is made up of 16 amino acids. CDR1 and CDR2 (germline): MGHDK, SYGVNS. CDR3 amino acids: CASSPYRQSSGNTIYF. CDR3 bases: TGTGCCAGCAGTCCTTATCGACAGTCTTCTGGAAACACCATATATTTT. Drawing the rest from reference TRBV25-1 and TRBJ1-3, the complete variable domain is EADIYQTPRYLVIGTGKKITLECSQTMGHDKMYWYQQDPGMELHLIHYSYGVNSTEKGDLSSESTVSRIRTEHFPLTLESARPSHTSQYLCASSPYRQSSGNTIYFGEGSWLTVV.

The V and J genes are TRBV30 and TRBJ1-2; 9 bases are shared with TRBD1. The CDR3 extends over 11 amino acids. With V trimmed by 7 bases and J by 8 bases, 5 bases remained unmatched. Germline CDR1 and CDR2: GTSNPN and SVGIG (reference sequence). The CDR3 region is CALGQGWGYTF. The CDR3 DNA follows: TGTGCCTTGGGACAGGGCTGGGGCTACACCTTC.

The CDR3 reads CASSSRDTLNQPQHF. In DNA, the CDR3 is TGTGCCAGCAGTTCCCGGGACACCCTCAATCAGCCCCAGCATTTT. The rearrangement links TRBV27 to TRBJ1-5, with TRBD1 as a possible D gene (6 bases). V was pared by 4 bases and J by 3 bases, with 13 bases between. CDR3 length equals 15 residues. Germline CDR1 is MNHEY and CDR2 is SMNVEV (reference sequence).

The chain couples TRBV20-1 to TRBJ1-2, with D perhaps TRBD1 (5 bases). The CDR3 covers 13 residues. Germline CDR1 and CDR2: DFQATT and SNEGSKA (reference sequence). V lost 3 bases and J lost 2, with 10 bases in between. The CDR3 reads CSASARTNYGYTF. In nucleotides, the CDR3 is TGCAGTGCTAGTGCAAGGACAAACTATGGCTACACCTTC.

CDR3 sequence (DNA): TGTGCCATCAGTGAGTCTAGAGGAGATACGCAGTATTTT. Translating it yields CAISESRGDTQYF. V gene TRBV10-3 combines with J gene TRBJ2-3; no definite D call. The CDR3 is 13 residues long. V was clipped by 0 bases and J by 5 bases, with 6 bases between them. Per germline, CDR1 ENHRY and CDR2 SYGVKD.

The V and J genes are TRBV30 and TRBJ1-2; D remains unclear. The V end was cut by 1 base, the J end by 7 bases, with 13 bases between. This CDR3 has 13 amino acids. Germline-derived CDR1 and CDR2 are GTSNPN and SVGIG (reference sequence). CDR3 DNA sequence: TGTGCCTGGAGTGCCGTTATAAAATTTGGCTACACCTTC. As protein: CAWSAVIKFGYTF.

The V call is TRBV5-1, the J call TRBJ1-2; the match to TRBD1 covers 10 bases. Trimming removed 5 bases from V and 5 bases from J; junction bases left unmatched: 27. CDR1 SGHRS and CDR2 YFSETQ come from the germline V gene. This CDR3 has 21 amino acids. CDR3 in amino acids: CASSYSEGQGSMKSRGYGYTF. The CDR3 coding sequence is TGCGCCAGCAGTTACTCCGAGGGACAGGGGTCCATGAAGTCCCGGGGTTATGGCTACACCTTC.

The table lists this clone with a count of one. The chain has TRBV27 and TRBJ1-6, with D possibly being TRBD1 (5 bases). CDR3 length: 15 residues. Trimming removed 8 bases at V and 2 bases at J, with 13 bases between. Germline-derived CDR1 and CDR2 are MNHEY and SMNVEV (reference sequence). The CDR3: CASANRKTYNSPLHF. As DNA, the CDR3 is TGTGCCAGCGCCAACAGGAAAACCTATAATTCACCCCTCCACTTT.

The chain joins TRBV5-1 to TRBJ2-1, with TRBD1 as a possible D gene (5 bases). Germline CDR1 and CDR2: SGHRS and YFSETQ. The CDR3 has 14 residues. V was cut by 4 bases and J by 4 bases, with 12 bases left in between. The CDR3 coding sequence is TGCGCCAGCAGCCACGTGGGGCCGTACAATGAGCAGTTCTTC. Its translation is CASSHVGPYNEQFF. Looking up the rest from reference TRBV5-1 and TRBJ2-1 gives the full variable domain: KAGVTQTPRYLIKTRGQQVTLSCSPISGHRSVSWYQQTPGQGLQFLFEYFSETQRNKGNFPGRFSGRQFSNSRSEMNVSTLELGDSALYLCASSHVGPYNEQFFGPGTRLTVL.

This clone came up a few times. The genes are TRBV18 and TRBJ1-6, with D tentatively TRBD1 (5 bases). CDR1 is KGHSH, CDR2 LQKENI, per germline. CDR3 size: 14 residues. Trimming shortened V by 4 bases and J by 4 bases, and 8 bases separated the two germline ends. The CDR3 sequence is CASSLQGYNSPLHF. In DNA, the CDR3 is TGTGCCAGCTCACTTCAGGGATATAATTCACCCCTCCACTTT.

In regard to this clone: In the same sample, other DNA sequences code for this CDR3. V and J are TRBV18 and TRBJ2-7, with D perhaps matching TRBD1 (5 bases). Per the germline V gene, CDR1 is KGHSH and CDR2 is LQKENI. V lost 2 bases and J lost 1, with 9 bases in between. This CDR3 has 14 amino acids. The CDR3 DNA reads as TGTGCCAGCTCACCAGACAGAGTTTCCTACGAGCAGTACTTC. Protein product: CASSPDRVSYEQYF.

This chain uses TRBV2 with TRBJ1-1, with D possibly being TRBD1 (6 bases). V lost 5 bases and J lost 0, with 10 bases in between. CDR1 is SNHLY and CDR2 is FYNNEI in the germline V gene. The length of the CDR3 is 14 residues. CDR3 bases: TGTGCCAGCAGTCTTCAGGGGCTGAACACTGAAGCTTTCTTT. It translates to CASSLQGLNTEAFF.